This entry features one TCR beta chain sequence. The data originate from a study of shared T cell receptors in the human thymus. The method was immunoSEQ multiplex PCR; TCRdb's version includes in-frame clones alone and lacks a portion of them. The sample yields 500,000 to 550,000 clones, more than 75% seen once. This CDR3 contains 14 residues. V was clipped by 4 bases and J by 4 bases; unmatched bases: 3. CDR1 and CDR2 (germline): SGHVS, FQNEAQ. These data are also associated with another study on human thymus T cells. Per that study: Related work found strong thymic repertoire overlap between unrelated individuals.

This clonotype originated in a boy under three years old with a congenital heart defect. J is TRBJ2-3 and V is TRBV7-8, with 9 bases matching TRBD2. The specimen sequenced was thymocytes. The chain's CDR3 is CASSWKRGADTQYF. Written as DNA, the CDR3 is TGTGCCAGCAGCTGGAAGCGGGGGGCAGATACGCAGTATTTT.